The T cell receptor beta chain described here comes from a study of blood T cell repertoires in COVID-19. Trimming removed 1 base at V and 6 bases at J, with 3 bases between. The CDR3 sequence is 11 residues long. In germline, CDR1 is WNHNN, CDR2 SYGVQD (reference sequence). Original analysis: Reference gene primer amplification yielded estimated nucleated cell counts. The assay was immunoSEQ multiplex PCR, and TCRdb's table has in-frame clones only and misses some. D and trimming come from the DNA, and the V and J calls and clone size come from that table. The sample includes over 120,000 clones, around 78% of them seen just once.

Material: peripheral blood. V and J are TRBV10-1 and TRBJ1-1; D call uncertain. The TCR sequence derives from a woman aged 55 to 70 with acute or convalescent COVID-19. The CDR3 sequence: CASSEFSEAFF. CDR3 in DNA: TGCGCCAGCAGTGAGTTCTCTGAAGCTTTCTTT.